The 10 T cell receptor beta chains presented below share a single source sample, sequenced in a study of T cells in Graves' hyperthyroidism and ophthalmopathy. TCR beta CDR3 regions were amplified from RNA transcripts. First-round RT-PCR with HTBI primers amplified the TCR CDR3 region. TCRdb used MiXCR to reprocess the multiplex PCR reads, holding one entry per CDR3 protein. The sample holds hundreds of thousands of distinct CDR3 sequences, 14% seen once. The sample comprised blood. The receptors were sampled from a woman aged 40 to 55 with Graves' hyperthyroidism.

This clonotype has just a few counts. This chain joins TRBV5-1 and TRBJ2-7; D assignment may be TRBD1 or TRBD2 (5 bases each). The V and J ends lost 1 base and 3 bases respectively, with 11 bases between them. The germline gives CDR1 SGHRS, CDR2 YFSETQ. CDR3 length: 14 amino acids. The CDR3 DNA follows: TGCGCCAGCAGCTTGAGGGGCGCGGGCTACGAGCAGTACTTC. Its translation: CASSLRGAGYEQYF.

This clonotype was observed at least ten times. The chain recombines TRBV12-3 or TRBV12-4 with TRBJ1-5; D unresolved. The CDR3 length is 13 residues. V was pared by 3 bases and J by 6 bases, with 9 bases between. The chain's CDR3 is CASSFAGSQPQHF. The CDR3 DNA reads as TGTGCCAGCAGTTTTGCGGGCTCTCAGCCCCAGCATTTT.

This clonotype has ten or more counts. The chain uses TRBV11-2 and TRBJ2-5; no firm D call. The CDR3 covers 13 residues. The V and J ends lost 0 bases and 5 bases respectively, with 7 bases between them. The germline gives CDR1 SGHAT, CDR2 FQNNGV. CDR3 sequence reads: CASSLEGWETQYF. DNA for the CDR3: TGTGCCAGCAGCTTAGAGGGTTGGGAGACCCAGTACTTC.

The chain uses TRBV28 and TRBJ2-3, with 14 bases lining up with TRBD2. The CDR3 covers 16 residues. Germline loops: CDR1 MDHEN, CDR2 SYDVKM. V gave up 5 bases and J gave up 4 bases; unmatched junction bases: 5. DNA of the CDR3: TGTGCCAGCAGTAAGACTAGCGGGAGGGCCGCAGATACGCAGTATTTT. Encoded protein: CASSKTSGRAADTQYF.

This clonotype came up many times. V usage is TRBV19 and J usage is TRBJ1-1, with D perhaps matching TRBD1 (5 bases). CDR1 LNHDA and CDR2 SQIVND come from the germline V gene (reference sequence). Between the trimmed V and J ends, which lost 3 bases and 2 bases, there was a span of 10 bases. The CDR3 spans 14 residues. CDR3 nucleotides: TGTGCCAGTAGTATGGGACGGAGTAACACTGAAGCTTTCTTT. It codes for CASSMGRSNTEAFF. The variable domain in full, completed from reference TRBV19 and TRBJ1-1, reads DGGITQSPKYLFRKEGQNVTLSCEQNLNHDAMYWYRQDPGQGLRLIYYSQIVNDFQKGDIAEGYSVSREKKESFPLTVTSAQKNPTAFYLCASSMGRSNTEAFFGQGTRLTVV.

Regarding this clonotype: Possible read error: a much larger clone is one base away. The chain couples TRBV27 to TRBJ2-3; weak D call: TRBD2 (6 bases). CDR1 is MNHEY, CDR2 SMNVEV, per germline (reference sequence). The CDR3 sequence is 15 residues long. The CDR3 DNA reads TGTGCCAGCATTTTATCCGGGACTTACATAGATACGCAGTATTTT. This translates into CASILSGTYIDTQYF.

This sequence joins TRBV12-3 or TRBV12-4 and TRBJ1-4; D is undetermined. Deletions cut 5 bases from V and 4 bases from J, with 11 bases between. There are 14 residues in the CDR3. CDR3 coding DNA: TGTGCCAGCAGTCCAGGAGACTTTAATGAAAAACTGTTTTTT. It is translated as CASSPGDFNEKLFF.

Turning to this clonotype: A much larger clone lies a single base off, so this may be a read error. The genes are TRBV20-1 and TRBJ2-5; D may be TRBD2 (5 bases). The J call may be mistaken, given a closer DNA end match to TRBJ2-1. The CDR3 is 12 amino acids. Germline V gene lookup returns CDR1 DFQATT and CDR2 SNEGSKA (reference sequence). CDR3 protein: CSASRGGETQFF. CDR3 DNA: TGCAGTGCTAGCCGGGGTGGAGAGACCCAGTTCTTC.

This clonotype was observed many times. The rearrangement uses TRBV11-2 and TRBJ1-1; D uncertain. Germline V gene sequence: CDR1 SGHAT, CDR2 FQNNGV. The CDR3 contains 16 residues. Trimming pared 1 base from V and 5 bases from J, leaving 17 bases between. CDR3 DNA sequence: TGTGCCAGCAGCTTAGGCCGGGGAGGGAGTTCTACTGAAGCTTTCTTT. It specifies CASSLGRGGSSTEAFF.

The chain is built from TRBV5-1 and TRBJ2-2; no reliable D call. Germline-derived CDR1 and CDR2 are SGHRS and YFSETQ. The V gene lost 4 bases and the J gene lost 0 bases, with 13 bases spanning the gap. The CDR3 runs 16 residues. CDR3 residues: CASSLDSFANTGELFF. The CDR3 coding sequence is TGCGCCAGCAGCCTCGATTCCTTCGCGAACACCGGGGAGCTGTTTTTT.